This record concerns one T cell receptor beta chain sequence. The antigen is not known. The CDR3 contains 16 residues. Germline CDR1 reads LNHDA; CDR2 reads SQIVND (reference sequence). Trimming shortened V by 7 bases and J by 0 bases, and 13 bases separated the two germline ends. This sample is drawn from a study of identical twins. Broader study findings: The presence of invariant MAIT and iNKT cells could partly confound analyses of zero-insertion sequences.

A universal primer site arose from template switching, and cDNA bore unique molecular identifiers. TCRdb redid the calling of the 5' RACE reads with MiXCR, one entry per CDR3 protein. The table records some 1,700,000 distinct CDR3 sequences, less than 35% of them present only once. The J gene is TRBJ2-6, the V gene TRBV19; no firm D call. The sequence was obtained from a newborn girl in good health. Sample: cord blood. The CDR3 DNA reads TGTGCCAGTACGGCGTTACCTAGCTCTGGGGCCAACGTCCTGACTTTC. It codes for CASTALPSSGANVLTF.